This entry describes one T cell receptor beta chain. This clone is medium-sized (0.01 to 0.1%) in its sample. What this receptor recognizes is not known. Base quality data are lacking; no much larger clone is found one base away. TCRbeta CDR3 regions were immunosequenced from genomic DNA with the immunoSEQ Assay. Genomic DNA was amplified by bias-controlled multiplex PCR before high-throughput sequencing. Processing in the source paper ran as follows. To quantify the absolute abundance of each unique TCRbeta CDR3 region, the sequences were collapsed and filtered. Clonality, defined as 1 minus Pielou's evenness, was calculated using only productive rearrangements. Tumor T-cell fraction was calculated by normalizing TCRbeta template counts to usable DNA, which was estimated from several housekeeping genes. A previously published method was used to identify clones whose frequencies were significantly greater in on-treatment samples than in baseline samples. TCRdb stores this immuneACCESS table with in-frame sequences only. Part of the clones is absent; in the studies checked, under half of the shortfall reflects unresolved V genes, and no reason is known for the rest. V and J calls and clone size are given by that table; D and trimming were obtained from the DNA. The sample table lists about 460 clones, 10% to 12% of them with a count of one. More than 35% of the sample lies in the top ten.

CDR1 and CDR2 are drawn from the germline V gene: MGHRA, YSYEKL. Taken from cysteine to phenylalanine, the CDR3 has 16 residues. The retained sequence is limited to the CDR3, 48 bases, with the frame set at the first base. Clipping removes 3 bases from V and 6 bases from J, with 11 as the unmatched junction base count. This sample was included in a study of sequential checkpoint blockade in melanoma (dated by TCRdb to about 2019). Describing the broader study: Patients were randomized 1:1 to first-line nivolumab followed by ipilimumab (arm A) or ipilimumab followed by nivolumab (arm B). Maintenance nivolumab came after both trial sequences. DNA from roughly 83 melanoma tumor samples collected before treatment underwent TCRbeta immunosequencing. Matched tumor biopsies were taken from some 23 patients before treatment and at week 13, after single-agent nivolumab (arm A) or ipilimumab (arm B). Approximately 80% of the matched tumor biopsy pairs taken before and after treatment were from the same lesion. General conclusions and limits of the study: Within-arm analyses of tumor T-cell fraction were constrained by small sample sizes and reduced statistical power. Patients whose tumor T-cell fraction and clonality increased by week 13 were about 30 times more likely to achieve clinical benefit. Among patients in the nivolumab-first arm (arm A), tumor TIL clonality before treatment was associated with response (P = .04). Tumor T-cell fraction and clonality were found to correlate with PD-L1 staining and CD8+ T-cell counts but not with mutational load. Larger, independent patient cohorts are needed to validate the response-prediction model that combines TCR metrics and mutation burden.

Taken with the paper, the label for treatment or condition translates to: randomized to nivolumab then ipilimumab (arm A) or the reverse (arm B). None of the trial patients had been given prior DNA-damaging chemotherapy. CheckMate 064, a randomized, open-label phase II trial of sequential checkpoint blockade, was the source of the samples, all of which came from patients with melanoma. Tumor TCR sequencing used genomic DNA from formalin-fixed paraffin-embedded (FFPE) tissue samples. The chain is encoded by TRBV4-1 joined to TRBJ2-3, and 8 bases in between align with TRBD1. The sample was tumor tissue (inferred from file names), taken from a patient given nivolumab and ipilimumab in sequence. The clonotype was recovered from a human donor with melanoma. The CDR3 region reads CASSQYAQGARDTQYF. The nucleotides read TGCGCCAGCAGCCAGTACGCCCAGGGGGCAAGGGATACGCAGTATTTT.